This T cell receptor (beta chain) was documented in a study of human T cells and chemical hapten exposure (dated by TCRdb to about 2021). Notes on the research overall: For sensitization, 2% DPC in acetone was applied to an approximately 2 cm by approximately 2 cm area of upper inner arm skin. Patients additionally received weekly therapeutic DPC doses to the scalp throughout the approximately 22-week study period. Patch testing was performed on the upper back with Finn chambers containing 0.01% DPC, and the patch tests were scored after 6 days according to International Contact Dermatitis Research Group standards. The mostly female patient cohort included alopecia areata with under or over 50% scalp involvement, alopecia totalis and alopecia universalis. Libraries were pooled for sequencing, and per-sample TCR yields varied mainly because of small differences in library volumes within the pool. In alopecia patients, the study followed how the peripheral blood TCR repertoire changed in vivo over primary and secondary sensitization to diphenylcyclopropenone (DPC), a hapten. Blood samples were taken from patients before sensitization (week 0) and then at 2, 6 and about 24 weeks after DPC sensitization. Roughly 30 alopecia patients provided blood for TCR sequencing at one to four time points (pre-sensitization, 2, 6 and 24 weeks).

What the authors observed across the whole study: Patch test score was positively correlated with the number of PT1 expanded TCRs, with significance at thresholds 8, 16 and 32 but not at 4. Because all patients had alopecia, a presumed autoimmune disease, the immune response of the patients might differ from that of healthy individuals. DPC sensitization did not change the number of TCRs with a frequency above 1 in 1000, and there was no evidence of changes in global repertoire structure. After repeated subsampling, the strength of the expansion versus patch-test correlation and the threshold at which it became significant changed. Significantly more large CDR3 similarity clusters were formed by expanded TCRs than by pre-sensitization or healthy control sets, consistent with antigen-driven responses.

The time point label, read with the paper, signifies: patch test 1, 2 weeks after DPC sensitization. Explained via the paper, the treatment or condition label denotes: therapeutic diphenylcyclopropenone sensitization with weekly scalp DPC. Blood at each patch-test visit was drawn before the patch test was applied. Patients were eligible if aged 18 to 70, diagnosed with alopecia and judged suitable for DPC therapy, and pregnant patients were excluded. Total RNA was extracted from unfractionated whole blood that had been collected in Tempus Blood RNA tubes. Libraries came from RACE. Sequenced using a NextSeq 500. During library preparation, unique molecular identifiers were attached to individual cDNA molecules so that TCRs could be counted in a quantitative, reproducible way. Each blood RNA sample was used to sequence both TCR alpha and TCR beta chains. The original pipeline was this. A median of about 100,000 TCRs per sample was observed, with a range of about 20,000 to 690,600. V, J and CDR3 annotation of the TCR reads was carried out using the Decombinator software suite. Every sample was subsampled to the same number of TCRs (28,000) for the PS versus PT1 abundance plots. TCRs were defined as expanded if absent before sensitization and observed at least eight times at the 2-week time point. Using fastp at Q25 and MiXCR, TCRdb reprocessed the public reads and kept productive beta chains. Each entry is one CDR3 protein sequence, shown with its most common DNA and genes. V and J calls and clone size were set by TCRdb, not the authors. This sample has some 70,000 distinct CDR3 sequences in its table, and 30% to 35% of those were observed once. About 9% of the sample is held by the ten biggest clonotypes.

Sequences MNHEY (CDR1) and SMNVEV (CDR2) are obtained from the germline V gene (reference sequence). The CDR3 numbers 13 residues from cysteine through phenylalanine. Only CDR3 DNA is held: 39 bases, read in frame from base 1. The junction carries 9 bases between V and J, which are trimmed by 0 bases and 7 bases respectively. This clonotype was observed once. What antigen it recognizes has not been identified. The sample holds no much larger clone one base away, and base qualities are not on file. The sample consisted of whole blood, taken in connection with sensitization to the hapten diphenylcyclopropenone (DPC). The V gene is TRBV27 and the J gene is TRBJ1-1; TRBD1 is a possible D gene, resting on 5 matching bases. This sequence was found in a man between 40 and 49 years old with alopecia areata. Some clones in this sample may be carry-over from other donors' samples. The CDR3 protein is CASSLSRGVEAFF. The nucleotides are TGTGCCAGCAGTTTATCGCGGGGCGTTGAAGCTTTCTTT.